This T cell receptor (beta chain) came from a study of blood T cell repertoires in COVID-19. The overall study: Italy, Spain and the United States were the sources of the convalescent and acute COVID-19 samples. In each case, the material was cDNA or gDNA derived from T cells, B-cell-depleted T cells, or PBMCs.

Some clones are missing from TCRdb's copy, which holds only in-frame ones; the method was immunoSEQ multiplex PCR. Of about 160,000 clones listed, about 88% were seen once; the top ten hold around 5%. Seattle's enrolled individuals joined amid active infection and were then monitored longitudinally. Germline CDR1 is SNHLY and CDR2 is FYNNEI. The CDR3 totals 14 residues. V lost 5 bases, J lost 3 bases, and 5 bases stayed unmatched. This clonotype originated in a woman in her 50s with COVID-19, enrolled during active disease. Sequencing was done on a sample of peripheral blood. The chain couples TRBV2 to TRBJ1-1; TRBD1 aligns across 8 bases. DNA for the CDR3: TGTGCCAGCAGTATACAGGGGGTTGACACTGAAGCTTTCTTT. It yields the protein CASSIQGVDTEAFF.